The clone carrying this T cell receptor beta chain showed up just a few times. Its specificity is unknown. This specimen comes from a study of T-cell memory formation after mild COVID-19. J was trimmed by 4 bases and V by 2 bases; bases with no gene match: 5. The CDR3 extends over 15 amino acids. Germline CDR1 and CDR2: SGDLS and YYNGEE. Each CDR3 protein is one row after TCRdb ran MiXCR on the 5' RACE reads. The top ten hold approximately 25% of the sample, which has about 270,000 distinct CDR3 sequences, roughly 15% seen once. Study results and limitations: That cross-reactive memory joined was suggested by some responding clones appearing in pre-infection memory. Contracting clones from day 15 to 85 showed balanced CD4/CD8; later expanders favored CD4+.

This rearrangement joins TRBV9 to TRBJ1-5; 8 bases fit TRBD1. The receptor was isolated from a man between 18 and 35 years old who had mild COVID-19 (a few samples of this study predate the infection). Cell type and time point are not known. The sequenced material came from PBMCs or a T cell subset sorted from them (not recorded which). As DNA, the CDR3 is TGTGCCAGCAGCGTCGGACAGGGAGGGAATCAGCCCCAGCATTTT. Amino acids: CASSVGQGGNQPQHF.